A single sample is the source of the 18 T cell receptor beta chains below, sequenced in a study of cytomegalovirus exposure and HLA in healthy donors. Vbeta (60) and Jbeta (13) primers were used in the PCR. Data came from immunoSEQ multiplex PCR; TCRdb stores just in-frame clones and leaves some out. Among about 180,000 clones, roughly 76% were seen once, and the ten largest hold approximately 5%. The sample consisted of PBMCs. The receptors originated from a woman between 18 and 29 years old in good health and CMV-seropositive.

This clone was picked up one time. This rearrangement joins TRBV6-7 to TRBJ2-7; possible D gene TRBD1, 5 bases. TRBV6-7 is filed as an ORF, its function uncertain. The germline V and J ends were trimmed by 6 bases and 5 bases, with 20 bases remaining between them. The CDR3 is made up of 15 amino acids. CDR3 nucleotide sequence: TGTGCCAGCAGATCTGACAGCCTCTTAAAGAACGAGCAGTACTTC. It encodes CASRSDSLLKNEQYF.

The chain uses TRBV11-2 and TRBJ1-4; weak D call: TRBD1 (5 bases). The germline V gene has CDR1 SGHAT and CDR2 FQNNGV. V lost 3 bases, J lost 13 bases, and 12 bases lay in between. The CDR3 totals 12 residues. CDR3 bases: TGTGCCAGCAGCTTGGGAACTACAGGACTGTTTTTT. It encodes CASSLGTTGLFF.

The chain uses TRBV9 and TRBJ1-4; possible D gene TRBD1, 5 bases. Germline V gene lookup returns CDR1 SGDLS and CDR2 YYNGEE. The CDR3 is made up of 14 amino acids. The ends were cut back, 0 bases at V and 10 bases at J, with 13 bases in the middle. The DNA for the CDR3 is TGTGCCAGCAGCGTAGGTGCAGGGTCGGGAAAACTGTTTTTT. Its protein is CASSVGAGSGKLFF.

J is TRBJ2-7 and V is TRBV4-3; 9 bases line up with TRBD1. Germline V gives CDR1 LGHNA, CDR2 YSLEER. The CDR3 runs to 16 residues. V dropped 0 bases and J dropped 7; count of bases not matched to a gene: 10. CDR3 in amino acids: CASSQDPWDRAGEQYF. DNA for the CDR3: TGCGCCAGCAGCCAAGATCCCTGGGACAGGGCTGGTGAGCAGTACTTC.

There are many counts of this clone. This chain uses TRBV5-4 with TRBJ1-2, with D hard to call. The CDR3 totals 13 residues. V lost 2 bases and J lost 13, with 18 bases in between. Germline V gene sequence: CDR1 SGHNT, CDR2 YYREEE (reference sequence). The CDR3 coding sequence is TGTGCCAGCAGCTTAGTTCGGTCCCGGGGTCTCACCTTC. Translated, it gives CASSLVRSRGLTF.

This chain links TRBV5-4 with TRBJ1-1, with TRBD1 matching over 8 bases. J was trimmed by 3 bases and V by 7 bases; bases with no gene match: 14. The CDR3 totals 16 residues. Per germline, CDR1 SGHNT and CDR2 YYREEE (reference sequence). The CDR3 nucleotides are TGTGCCAGCGTCCCAACAGGGGGGGGCGTGTACACTGAAGCTTTCTTT. Residues: CASVPTGGGVYTEAFF.

The chain couples TRBV27 to TRBJ2-7; a weak D match, TRBD2 (6 bases). Per the germline V gene, CDR1 is MNHEY and CDR2 is SMNVEV (reference sequence). Trimming pared 9 bases from V and 5 bases from J, leaving 20 bases between. This CDR3 has 14 residues. In DNA, the CDR3 is TGTGCCAGTCGTTTAGTAATCGGGAGCCACGAGCAGTACTTC. As protein: CASRLVIGSHEQYF.

The rearrangement uses TRBV20-1 and TRBJ1-2, with no clear D. Trimming removed 5 bases at V and 8 bases at J, with 12 bases between. CDR3 length equals 11 residues. In germline, CDR1 is DFQATT, CDR2 SNEGSKA (reference sequence). The CDR3 spells CSAPGGPGYTF. The CDR3, as DNA: TGCAGTGCTCCGGGAGGGCCAGGCTACACCTTC.

The rearrangement joins TRBV27 to TRBJ2-3; D might be TRBD1 (6 bases). The CDR3 length is 13 residues. Germline values: CDR1 MNHEY, CDR2 SMNVEV (reference sequence). Trimming shortened V by 8 bases and J by 0 bases, and 9 bases separated the two germline ends. The CDR3: CASGTLSTDTQYF. As DNA, the CDR3 is TGTGCCAGCGGGACACTGAGCACAGATACGCAGTATTTT.

Worth noting for this clone: Germline is not matched at one junction end, which may reflect a read error. The chain has TRBV28 and TRBJ2-3; a weak D match, TRBD2 (6 bases). The CDR3 length is 14 residues. Per the germline V gene, CDR1 is MDHEN and CDR2 is SYDVKM. The CDR3 DNA sequence: TGTGCCAGCAGTGTCCGGGAGAGCACAGATGCGCAGTATTTT. Translated: CASSVRESTDAQYF. The full variable domain, completed using reference TRBV28 and TRBJ2-3, is DVKVTQSSRYLVKRTGEKVFLECVQDMDHENMFWYRQDPGLGLRLIYFSYDVKMKEKGDIPEGYSVSREKKERFSLILESASTNQTSMYLCASSVRESTDAQYFGPGTRLTVL.

In its sample, this clone was seen once. V is TRBV12-2 and J is TRBJ1-6; the tabulated D call, TRBD1, remains unverified against the DNA. TRBV12-2 is a documented pseudogene. The CDR3 has 15 amino acids. CDR3 nucleotide sequence: TGTGCAAGTTACCGGACAGGGGGCTCGGATTCACCCCTCCACTTT. It translates to CASYRTGGSDSPLHF.

This chain joins TRBV5-1 and TRBJ2-1; tentative D call: TRBD1 (6 bases). With 3 bases removed from V and 4 bases from J, the gap between germline ends came to 11 bases. The CDR3 has 14 amino acids. The V gene's germline CDR1 is SGHRS and CDR2 YFSETQ. The CDR3 region is CASSSRTDYNEQFF. CDR3 DNA sequence: TGCGCCAGCAGCTCAAGGACAGATTACAATGAGCAGTTCTTC.

V gene TRBV7-8 combines with J gene TRBJ2-5, with TRBD2 matching over 10 bases. Germline-derived CDR1 and CDR2 are SGHVS and FQNEAQ. Trimming at V came to 0 bases and at J to 0 bases, leaving 7 bases not matched to a gene. This CDR3 is 18 amino acids long. The CDR3 coding sequence is TGTGCCAGCAGCTTAGCGTCTAGCGGGGGCAACTACCAAGAGACCCAGTACTTC. It is translated as CASSLASSGGNYQETQYF.

The chain has TRBV15 and TRBJ2-3, with D perhaps TRBD1 (5 bases). This CDR3 is 15 amino acids long. Germline V gene sequence: CDR1 LNHNV, CDR2 YYDKDF (reference sequence). The V end lost 0 bases, the J end lost 5 bases, and 12 bases lay between the germline ends. CDR3 sequence: CATSRDLQRGDTQYF. The CDR3 DNA sequence: TGTGCCACCAGCAGAGATCTCCAAAGGGGAGATACGCAGTATTTT.

The V and J genes are TRBV15 and TRBJ1-5, with D tentatively TRBD1 (6 bases). The CDR3 extends over 16 amino acids. Germline V gene sequence: CDR1 LNHNV, CDR2 YYDKDF (reference sequence). Trimming pared 8 bases from V and 4 bases from J, leaving 21 bases between. This chain's CDR3 is CATGMDRAVPNQPQHF. The CDR3, as DNA: TGTGCCACCGGGATGGACAGAGCAGTTCCTAATCAGCCCCAGCATTTT.

The V gene is TRBV21-1, the J gene TRBJ2-2; TRBD1, the table's D call, was not compared with the DNA. TRBV21-1 constitutes a pseudogene. The CDR3 contains 17 residues. This chain's CDR3 is CASTTVPVTGRSGELFF. The CDR3 DNA is TGTGCCAGCACCACCGTTCCGGTTACAGGGCGGTCCGGGGAGCTGTTTTTT.

This rearrangement joins TRBV23-1 to TRBJ2-5, with 7 nucleotides matching TRBD1. The DNA end is more similar to TRBJ2-7, so the J call may be wrong. TRBV23-1 is given ORF status, its function remaining uncertain. This CDR3 comprises 17 residues. The CDR3 DNA follows: TGCGCCAGCAGTCAATCCTGTGGGACAGAGTCTTACTACGAGCAGTACTTC. Translation gives CASSQSCGTESYYEQYF.

This chain connects TRBV10-1 to TRBJ1-6; no reliable D call. The germline CDR1 and CDR2 sequences are WNHNN and SYGVQD (reference sequence). There are 12 residues in the CDR3. The V and J ends lost 11 bases and 9 bases respectively, with 14 bases between them. The CDR3 DNA sequence: TGCGCCGTTTCCGGGGATGGTTCACCCCTCCACTTT. Its translation: CAVSGDGSPLHF.